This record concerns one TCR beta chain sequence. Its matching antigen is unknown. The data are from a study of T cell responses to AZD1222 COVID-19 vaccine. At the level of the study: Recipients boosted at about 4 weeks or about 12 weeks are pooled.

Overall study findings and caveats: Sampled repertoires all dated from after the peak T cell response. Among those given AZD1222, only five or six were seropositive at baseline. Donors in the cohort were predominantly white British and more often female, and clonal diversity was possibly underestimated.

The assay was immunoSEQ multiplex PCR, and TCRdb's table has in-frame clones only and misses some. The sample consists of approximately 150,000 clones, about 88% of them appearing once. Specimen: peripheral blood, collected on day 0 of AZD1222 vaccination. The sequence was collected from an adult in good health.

CDR3 in amino acids: CASSLNQGGGNSPLHF. In DNA, the CDR3 is TGTGCCAGCAGTTTAAACCAGGGGGGTGGTAATTCACCCCTCCACTTT. The chain couples TRBV27 to TRBJ1-6, with TRBD1 identical over 7 bases. Germline V gives CDR1 MNHEY, CDR2 SMNVEV (reference sequence). With V trimmed by 2 bases and J by 6 bases, 7 bases remained unmatched. The CDR3 is made up of 16 amino acids.